Here is one T cell receptor (beta chain) with its context. Its cognate antigen has yet to be identified. No qualities accompany the bases; no much larger clone lies one base away. V and J lose 3 bases and 7 bases, and a span of 7 bases separates them. The CDR3 holds 11 amino acids from the cysteine to the phenylalanine. The CDR3 DNA has 33 bases and is translated from base 1. Sequences SGHTA (CDR1) and FQGNSA (CDR2) are obtained from the germline V gene. This sample is drawn from a study of shared clonotypes between healthy human individuals (dated by TCRdb to the early 2020s). For context, the study as a whole: The cohort included a few men and two women between 18 and 49 years of age. To estimate repertoire size and how much clonotypes are shared between individuals, the study performed deep sequencing of blood TCR repertoires from five healthy adults. Between about 0.9 and 8.9 billion PBMCs per donor were obtained by leukapheresis. Per donor, three plates each were used for CD4 naive and CD4 memory, two for CD8 naive, and one for CD8 memory. To increase sequencing depth and limit assay-specific biases, different laboratories used diverse techniques to prepare libraries and sequence TCR repertoires.

The donors were healthy, HIV-negative adults with no recently reported acute infections or vaccinations. Only Caucasian adults living in Nashville, Tennessee, USA were represented among the donors. CD4+ T cells were enriched by magnetic negative selection; naive cells were then positively selected on CD45RA, and the negative fraction formed the memory subset. Blood was obtained by leukapheresis, after which PBMCs were separated by Ficoll-Histopaque density gradient centrifugation and cryopreserved in liquid nitrogen vapor phase. Purity and quantity of every magnetically sorted T cell population were checked by analytical flow cytometry. Genomic DNA was isolated from every sorted fraction and measured by UV absorbance on a Nanodrop 2000c. TCR CDR3 regions were amplified from genomic DNA by multiplex PCR using the deep immunoSEQ assay. Extracted genomic DNA from each cell subset was spread evenly across all wells of several immunoSEQ 96-well plates, with each plate serving as a replicate. For sorted subsets, roughly 200 ng genomic DNA, equal to tens of thousands of T cell genomes, was loaded into each replicate PCR. The purified libraries were quantified using a Qubit 3.0 fluorometer, sized with a Bioanalyzer 2100, and then quantified again using the KAPA Library Quantification kit. Each immunoSEQ 96-well plate was sequenced on its own single-read 150-cycle Illumina NextSeq 550 flow cell. Processing in the source paper ran as follows. Because only junctional sequences without quality scores were contained in the immunoSEQ output, filtering matching that applied to full-length reads could not be performed. Sequences were annotated with PyIR, a Python wrapper for IgBLAST v1.9, using IMGT germline references to assign V/J genes and CDR3. Any read was removed if the V/J assignment was weak (E-value above 1e-6), the CDR3 was missing, or the read contained stop codons, out-of-frame junctions, or ambiguous translated residues. V3J clonotypes were defined as sequences sharing the same inferred V gene, J gene, and CDR3 amino acid sequence. Percentage overlap between repertoires was calculated by dividing the number of shared unique clonotypes by the size of the smaller repertoire. RTK rarefaction, the Chao1 estimator, and Recon v2.1 estimates of unobserved clonotypes were used to assess repertoire richness. Generation probabilities for all TCRbeta clonotypes obtained by the gDNA method from a handful of donors were computed using OLGA. TCRdb stores this immuneACCESS table with in-frame sequences only. Part of the clones is absent; in the studies checked, under half of the shortfall reflects unresolved V genes, and no reason is known for the rest. V, J and clone size are those of that table, while D and trimming were read from the DNA. In this sample the table shows 1.4 million to 1.5 million clones, 96% of which occur a single time. About 1.2% of the sample is taken by the ten largest.

What the authors observed across the whole study: Sharing across a few donors was observed for approximately 5% of naive CD4, 3.5% of naive CD8, about 2.3% of memory CD4, and about 0.4% of memory CD8 clonotypes. Only blood was sampled, and tissue TCR repertoires likely differ from those in blood. The small number of donors limited the genetic and exposure-history diversity represented. Rarefaction of sorted-subset datasets indicated incomplete sequencing despite the large sequencing depth. Estimated clonotype richness was generally larger for naive than for memory subsets. Based on pairwise subsampling, the degree of clonotype sharing among donors was expected to be affected by sequencing depth. Compared with non-shared clonotypes, clonotypes shared by all four sorted-subset donors had higher generation probabilities.

The rearranged chain carries TRBV7-2 and TRBJ2-7, with the D gene uncertain. This TCR was recovered from a man younger than 45 in good health. Source material: naive CD4+ T cells sorted from blood. The cell subset or site label for this specimen denotes: CD45RA+ positively selected. The DNA sequence is given as TGTGCCAGCAGCTTTCTGACGGAGCAGTACTTC. It is translated as CASSFLTEQYF. Joined to the reference TRBV7-2 and TRBJ2-7 proteins, this CDR3 gives the full variable domain: GAGVSQSPSNKVTEKGKDVELRCDPISGHTALYWYRQSLGQGLEFLIYFQGNSAPDKSGLPSDRFSAERTGGSVSTLTIQRTQQEDSAVYLCASSFLTEQYFGPGTRLTVT.